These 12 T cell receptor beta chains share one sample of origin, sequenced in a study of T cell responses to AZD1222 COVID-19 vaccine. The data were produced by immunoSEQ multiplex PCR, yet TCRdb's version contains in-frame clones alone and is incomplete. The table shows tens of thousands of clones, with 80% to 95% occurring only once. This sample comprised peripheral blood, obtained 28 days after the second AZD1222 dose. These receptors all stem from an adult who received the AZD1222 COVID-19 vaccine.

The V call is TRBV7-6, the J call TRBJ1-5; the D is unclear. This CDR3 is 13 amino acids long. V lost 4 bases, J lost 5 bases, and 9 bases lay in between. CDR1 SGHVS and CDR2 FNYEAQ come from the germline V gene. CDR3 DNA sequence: TGTGCCAGCAGCTACGGATCGGATCAGCCCCAGCATTTT. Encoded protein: CASSYGSDQPQHF.

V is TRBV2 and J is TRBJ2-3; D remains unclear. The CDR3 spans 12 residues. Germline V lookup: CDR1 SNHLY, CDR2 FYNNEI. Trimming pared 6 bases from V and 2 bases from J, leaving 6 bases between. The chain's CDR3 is CASRVHTDTQYF. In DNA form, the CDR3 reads TGTGCCAGCAGGGTACACACAGATACGCAGTATTTT.

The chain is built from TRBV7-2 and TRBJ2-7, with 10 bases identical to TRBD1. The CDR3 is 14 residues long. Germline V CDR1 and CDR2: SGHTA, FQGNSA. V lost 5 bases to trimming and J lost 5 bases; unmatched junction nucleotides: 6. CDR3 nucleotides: TGTGCCAGCAGCATAACGGGACAGGGGAACGAGCAGTACTTC. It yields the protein CASSITGQGNEQYF. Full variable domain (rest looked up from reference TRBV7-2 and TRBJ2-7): GAGVSQSPSNKVTEKGKDVELRCDPISGHTALYWYRQSLGQGLEFLIYFQGNSAPDKSGLPSDRFSAERTGGSVSTLTIQRTQQEDSAVYLCASSITGQGNEQYFGPGTRLTVT.

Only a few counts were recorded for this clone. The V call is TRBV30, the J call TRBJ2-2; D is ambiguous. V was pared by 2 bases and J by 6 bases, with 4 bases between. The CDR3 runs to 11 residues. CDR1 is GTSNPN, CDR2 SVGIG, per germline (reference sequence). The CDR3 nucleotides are TGTGCCTGGAGTAGGTCCGGGGAGCTGTTTTTT. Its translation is CAWSRSGELFF.

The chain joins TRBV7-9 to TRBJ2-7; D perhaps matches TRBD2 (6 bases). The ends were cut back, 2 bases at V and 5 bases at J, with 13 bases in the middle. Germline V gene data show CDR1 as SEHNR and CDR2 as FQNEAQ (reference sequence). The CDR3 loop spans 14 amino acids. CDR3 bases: TGTGCCAGCAGCTTAAGTGGTGGAGGGAACGAGCAGTACTTC. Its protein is CASSLSGGGNEQYF. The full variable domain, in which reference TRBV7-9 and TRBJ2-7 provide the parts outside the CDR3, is DTGVSQNPRHKITKRGQNVTFRCDPISEHNRLYWYRQTLGQGPEFLTYFQNEAQLEKSRLLSDRFSAERPKGSFSTLEIQRTEQGDSAMYLCASSLSGGGNEQYFGPGTRLTVT.

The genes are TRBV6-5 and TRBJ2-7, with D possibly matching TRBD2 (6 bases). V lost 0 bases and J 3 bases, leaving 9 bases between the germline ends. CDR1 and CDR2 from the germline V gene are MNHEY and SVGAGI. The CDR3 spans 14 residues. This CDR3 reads CASSYSRTNYEQYF. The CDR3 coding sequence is TGTGCCAGCAGTTACTCGAGGACTAACTACGAGCAGTACTTC.

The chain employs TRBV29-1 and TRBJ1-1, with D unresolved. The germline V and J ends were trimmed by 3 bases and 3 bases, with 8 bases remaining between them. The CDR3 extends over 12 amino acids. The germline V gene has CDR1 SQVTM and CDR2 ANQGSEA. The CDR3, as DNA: TGCAGCGTTGACGGATTTCACACTGAAGCTTTCTTT. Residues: CSVDGFHTEAFF.

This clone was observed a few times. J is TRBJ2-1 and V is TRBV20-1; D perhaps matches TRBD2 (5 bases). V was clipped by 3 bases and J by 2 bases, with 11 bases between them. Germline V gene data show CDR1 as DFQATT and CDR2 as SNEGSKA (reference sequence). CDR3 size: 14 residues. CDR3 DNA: TGCAGTGCTAGTTCGGCGGGTCCCTACAATGAGCAGTTCTTC. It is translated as CSASSAGPYNEQFF.

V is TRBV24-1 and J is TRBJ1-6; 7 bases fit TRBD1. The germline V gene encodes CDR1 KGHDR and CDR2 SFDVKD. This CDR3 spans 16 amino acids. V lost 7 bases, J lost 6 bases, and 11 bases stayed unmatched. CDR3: CATRWGQSAFNSPLHF. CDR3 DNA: TGTGCCACCAGATGGGGACAGTCTGCCTTTAATTCACCCCTCCACTTT.

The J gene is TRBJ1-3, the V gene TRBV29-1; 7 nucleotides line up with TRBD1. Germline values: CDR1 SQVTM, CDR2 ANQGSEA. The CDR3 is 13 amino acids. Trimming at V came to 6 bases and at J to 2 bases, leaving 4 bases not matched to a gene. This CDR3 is CSVLTGTGNTIYF. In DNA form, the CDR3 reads TGCAGCGTCCTGACAGGGACTGGAAACACCATATATTTT.

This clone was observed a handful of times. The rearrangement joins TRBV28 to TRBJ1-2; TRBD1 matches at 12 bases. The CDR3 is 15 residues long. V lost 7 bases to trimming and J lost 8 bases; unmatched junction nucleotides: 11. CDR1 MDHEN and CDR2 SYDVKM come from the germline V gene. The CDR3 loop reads CASTLPGQGAQGYTF. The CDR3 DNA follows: TGTGCCAGCACCCTCCCGGGACAGGGGGCGCAGGGCTACACCTTC.

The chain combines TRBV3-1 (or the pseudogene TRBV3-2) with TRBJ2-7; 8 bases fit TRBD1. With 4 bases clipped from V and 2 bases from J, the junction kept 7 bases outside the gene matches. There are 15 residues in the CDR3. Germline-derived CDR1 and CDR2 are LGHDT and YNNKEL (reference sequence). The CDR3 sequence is CASSRGAGGPYEQYF. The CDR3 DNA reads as TGTGCCAGCAGCCGAGGAGCAGGGGGCCCCTACGAGCAGTACTTC.